A selection of T cell receptor beta chains follows, all from one sample in a study of T cells after yellow fever vaccination. MiXCR, run by TCRdb on the 5' RACE reads, gives a single entry per CDR3 protein. Among roughly 79,000 distinct CDR3 sequences listed, more than 5.5% were seen once. Sequenced here: CD8+ T cells sorted from PBMCs, sampled 10 days after the first yellow fever vaccination. The receptors were gathered from a man aged 18-30 years who received the YFV17D yellow fever vaccine. CDR3s include the opening cysteine and the closing phenylalanine or tryptophan. A D gene is named only where the DNA matches it firmly. Expanded clones are given a class, and other clones once, few, many or no size at all.

D	V	J	size	CDR3	DNA
TRBD2	TRBV6-2/TRBV6-3	TRBJ2-1	many	CASSRPGGEQFF	TGTGCCAGCAGCCGACCGGGGGGTGAGCAGTTCTTC
.	TRBV7-2	TRBJ1-1	few	CASSLSMVSMNTEAFF	TGTGCCAGCAGCTTAAGTATGGTCAGCATGAACACTGAAGCTTTCTTT
TRBD2	TRBV12-3/TRBV12-4	TRBJ2-2	many	CASSPEASGDDTGELFF	TGTGCCAGCAGTCCAGAGGCTAGCGGGGACGACACCGGGGAGCTGTTTTTT
.	TRBV6-2/TRBV6-3	TRBJ2-7	many	CASSYSPQVGGYHEQYF	TGTGCCAGCAGTTACTCCCCTCAGGTAGGAGGGTACCACGAGCAGTACTTC
TRBD1	TRBV5-1	TRBJ2-3	.	CASSLAATGSDTQYF	TGCGCCAGCAGCTTGGCTGCGACAGGGTCAGATACGCAGTATTTT
TRBD2	TRBV7-2	TRBJ2-7	.	CASSLGGRLFSYEQYF	TGTGCCAGCAGCTTAGGCGGGAGGCTTTTCTCCTACGAGCAGTACTTC
TRBD1	TRBV5-5	TRBJ2-1	many	CASSFQGAVEQFF	TGTGCCAGCAGCTTTCAGGGGGCCGTTGAGCAGTTCTTC
.	TRBV6-2/TRBV6-3	TRBJ2-7	many	CASSLGVVDEQYF	TGTGCCAGCAGCCTGGGGGTTGTCGACGAGCAGTACTTC
.	TRBV6-1	TRBJ2-5	.	CASSDSQHQETQYF	TGTGCCAGCAGCGATAGCCAGCACCAAGAGACCCAGTACTTC
TRBD1	TRBV7-8	TRBJ2-7	few	CASSLPGQGSSYEQYF	TGTGCCAGCAGCTTACCCGGACAGGGAAGCTCCTACGAGCAGTACTTC
.	TRBV6-5	TRBJ1-6	many	CASSYSGGASPLHF	TGTGCCAGCAGTTATTCGGGAGGGGCGTCACCCCTCCACTTT
TRBD2	TRBV7-9	TRBJ2-5	few	CASSLVAGAVETQYF	TGTGCCAGCAGCTTAGTAGCGGGGGCCGTGGAGACCCAGTACTTC
.	TRBV29-1	TRBJ1-2	.	CSVKGTGANGYTF	TGCAGCGTCAAGGGCACGGGTGCAAATGGCTACACCTTC
.	TRBV7-9	TRBJ2-7	.	CASSLSGLGEQYF	TGTGCCAGCAGCTTATCGGGGCTGGGTGAGCAGTACTTC
.	TRBV19	TRBJ1-2	few	CASSDIPQPYGYTF	TGTGCCAGTAGTGACATCCCCCAACCGTATGGCTACACCTTC
.	TRBV5-4	TRBJ2-7	.	CASSPEVGANEQYF	TGTGCCAGCAGCCCTGAAGTCGGGGCAAACGAGCAGTACTTC
TRBD1	TRBV29-1	TRBJ2-2	many	CSVGGGQGITGELFF	TGCAGCGTTGGGGGGGGACAGGGGATTACCGGGGAGCTGTTTTTT
.	TRBV4-2	TRBJ2-2	few	CASSQILSTGTGELFF	TGTGCCAGCAGCCAGATTCTTTCCACAGGTACCGGGGAGCTGTTTTTT
.	TRBV5-5	TRBJ2-2	many	CASRGNTGELFF	TGTGCCAGCAGGGGGAACACCGGGGAGCTGTTTTTT
.	TRBV7-2	TRBJ1-6	many	CASSLWGITYNSPLHF	TGTGCCAGCAGCTTATGGGGGATAACCTATAATTCACCCCTCCACTTT
.	TRBV7-8	TRBJ1-6	.	CASSSQNYRATGPLHF	TGTGCCAGCAGCTCCCAAAATTACCGGGCAACGGGGCCCCTCCACTTT
.	TRBV3-1	TRBJ1-2	.	CALSPTGPQTYYGYTF	TGTGCCCTCAGTCCAACCGGGCCTCAGACCTACTATGGCTACACCTTC
.	TRBV13	TRBJ2-6	few	CASSPGAPGAGANVLTF	TGTGCCAGCAGCCCCGGGGCCCCTGGGGCGGGGGCCAACGTCCTGACTTTC
.	TRBV7-6	TRBJ1-1	many	CASSVGGREAFF	TGTGCCAGCAGCGTTGGAGGTCGTGAAGCTTTCTTT
.	TRBV15	TRBJ1-1	.	CATSRDGEPFF	TGTGCCACCAGCAGAGACGGGGAACCTTTCTTT
.	TRBV21-1	TRBJ2-5	many	CASSKSQRFSHNGETQYF	TGTGCCAGCAGCAAATCGCAAAGGTTTTCCCATAACGGGGAGACCCAGTACTTC
.	TRBV29-1	TRBJ2-7	many	CSVRAGSYEQYF	TGCAGCGTTCGGGCAGGCTCCTACGAGCAGTACTTC
.	TRBV7-2	TRBJ2-5	many	CASFRLTGLHKTQYF	TGTGCCTCCTTCCGACTGACAGGACTCCATAAGACCCAGTACTTC
TRBD1	TRBV5-6	TRBJ2-7	many	CASSLQGAGRDYEQYF	TGTGCCAGCAGCTTACAGGGGGCCGGGAGAGACTACGAGCAGTACTTC
TRBD1	TRBV12-3/TRBV12-4	TRBJ2-2	few	CASSFETGAFPGELFF	TGTGCCAGCAGTTTTGAGACAGGGGCTTTCCCCGGGGAGCTGTTTTTT
TRBD1	TRBV5-6	TRBJ1-1	many	CASSLFGTGKVAEAFF	TGTGCCAGCAGCCTCTTTGGGACAGGCAAGGTGGCTGAAGCTTTCTTT
TRBD1	TRBV12-3/TRBV12-4	TRBJ2-1	few	CASSPTGGKYNEQFF	TGTGCCAGCAGCCCTACAGGGGGCAAATACAATGAGCAGTTCTTC
TRBD1	TRBV29-1	TRBJ2-1	many	CSVGPGQGRNEQFF	TGCAGCGTTGGACCGGGACAGGGGCGGAATGAGCAGTTCTTC
.	TRBV29-1	TRBJ1-2	few	CSVIWAPGGLGGYTF	TGCAGCGTGATATGGGCCCCGGGAGGTCTTGGCGGCTACACCTTC
.	TRBV7-9	TRBJ1-4	.	CASSLNRLATNEKLFF	TGTGCCAGCAGCTTAAACCGGCTTGCGACTAATGAAAAACTGTTTTTT
.	TRBV7-9	TRBJ2-2	many	CASSPDPNTGELFF	TGTGCCAGCAGCCCGGACCCGAACACCGGGGAGCTGTTTTTT
TRBD2	TRBV6-2/TRBV6-3	TRBJ2-7	.	CASSYSGTSGRREQYF	TGTGCCAGCAGTTATTCCGGGACTAGCGGGAGAAGGGAGCAGTACTTC
.	TRBV19	TRBJ1-4	.	CASSTSDSPNEKLFF	TGTGCCAGTAGTACCTCGGACAGCCCTAATGAAAAACTGTTTTTT
.	TRBV2	TRBJ2-1	many	CASRTGRGQFF	TGTGCCAGCAGAACAGGGAGAGGGCAGTTCTTC
TRBD2	TRBV5-4	TRBJ2-5	.	CASSLASGGETQYF	TGTGCCAGCAGCTTGGCTAGCGGGGGAGAGACCCAGTACTTC
.	TRBV7-9	TRBJ1-3	.	CASSLQGRSGNTIYF	TGTGCCAGCAGCTTACAGGGCCGCTCTGGAAACACCATATATTTT
.	TRBV4-1	TRBJ2-5	few	CASSQARGQETQYF	TGCGCCAGCAGCCAAGCTAGAGGGCAAGAGACCCAGTACTTC
.	TRBV5-1	TRBJ1-1	many	CASSIPGRMNTEAFF	TGCGCCAGCTCCATTCCGGGGCGAATGAACACTGAAGCTTTCTTT
TRBD2	TRBV7-6	TRBJ2-1	.	CASSLERGGLNEQFF	TGTGCCAGCAGCTTAGAGCGGGGGGGCCTGAATGAGCAGTTCTTC